This TCR beta chain originates from a study of human T cells and chemical hapten exposure. Study-level findings and limits: Counts of TCRs expanded at PT1 correlated positively with patch test score. Given that the donors had alopecia, their immune response may differ from that seen in healthy people. Following DPC sensitization, TCRs present above 1 in 1000 frequency showed no change.

To note about this clonotype: As yet, its antigen is unknown.

V lost 1 base, J lost 0 bases, and 9 bases lay in between. The CDR3 extends over 16 amino acids. Per the original methods: From about 20,000 to 690,000 TCRs were found per sample, with a median of about 96,000. From the RACE reads, TCRdb called clonotypes with MiXCR, one entry per CDR3 protein. The V and J calls and clone size are TCRdb's, not the authors'. The table shows roughly 50,000 distinct CDR3 sequences, with more than 8% occurring only once. Stated time point: pre-sensitization, week 0. Treatment denoted: therapeutic diphenylcyclopropenone sensitization with weekly scalp DPC. The sample here was whole blood, taken in connection with sensitization to the hapten diphenylcyclopropenone (DPC). The clonotype comes from a man aged 35 to 55 with alopecia areata. Some clones in this sample may be carry-over from other donors' samples. The chain couples TRBV12-3 or TRBV12-4 to TRBJ2-2, with no clear D. The CDR3 nucleotides read TGTGCCAGCAGTTTAGGTGCACTTTCGAACACCGGGGAGCTGTTTTTT. This sequence encodes CASSLGALSNTGELFF.